This T cell receptor (beta chain) was identified in a study of post-analysis software for immune sequencing data. The length of the CDR3 is 12 residues. V lost 3 bases to trimming and J lost 2 bases, with 6 bases between them. Per the germline V gene, CDR1 is DFQATT and CDR2 is SNEGSKA (reference sequence). Study findings and constraints: TRBV5-6, TRBV5-1 and TRBV20-1 belonged to a set of roughly 5 TRBV segments that were more frequent in patients than controls. Strong co-clustering by F measure was evident for samples that had been prepared in the same batch.

Worth noting for this clonotype: Its antigen is not identified.

cDNA libraries for TCR beta contained unique molecular identifiers. TCRdb ran MiXCR on the PCR reads and lists one entry per CDR3 protein. The sample yields around 440,000 distinct CDR3 sequences, approximately 46% seen once. The source of this sequence is a girl aged 10 to 17 with multiple sclerosis. V gene TRBV20-1 combines with J gene TRBJ2-3; D not certain. The source material was blood. The CDR3 region has the DNA TGCAGTGCTAGTGGGCCCACAGATACGCAGTATTTT. This sequence encodes CSASGPTDTQYF.